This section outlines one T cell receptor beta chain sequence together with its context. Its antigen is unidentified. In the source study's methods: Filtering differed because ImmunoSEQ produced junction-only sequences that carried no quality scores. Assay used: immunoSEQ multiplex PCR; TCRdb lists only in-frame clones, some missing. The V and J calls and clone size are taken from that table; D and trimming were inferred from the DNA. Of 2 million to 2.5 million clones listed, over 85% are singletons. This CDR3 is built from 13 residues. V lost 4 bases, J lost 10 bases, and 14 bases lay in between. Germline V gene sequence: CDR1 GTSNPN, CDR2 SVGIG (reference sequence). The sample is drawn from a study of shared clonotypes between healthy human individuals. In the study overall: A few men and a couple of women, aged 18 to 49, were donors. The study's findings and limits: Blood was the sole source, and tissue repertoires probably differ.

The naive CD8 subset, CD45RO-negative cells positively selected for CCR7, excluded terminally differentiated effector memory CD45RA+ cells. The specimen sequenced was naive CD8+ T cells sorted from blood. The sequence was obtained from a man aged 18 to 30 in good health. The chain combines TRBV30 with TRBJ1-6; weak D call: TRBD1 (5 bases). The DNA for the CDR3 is TGTGCCTGGAAGAAGGGGCAGGGCTCACCCCTCCACTTT. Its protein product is CAWKKGQGSPLHF. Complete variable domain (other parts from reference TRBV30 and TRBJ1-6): SQTIHQWPATLVQPVGSPLSLECTVEGTSNPNLYWYRQAAGRGLQLLFYSVGIGQISSEVPQNLSASRPQDRQFILSSKKLLLSDSGFYLCAWKKGQGSPLHFGNGTRLTVT.